The source of this T cell receptor beta chain is a study of technical replicates of blood from a handful of donors. TCRdb's copy holds only in-frame clones and misses some; the assay was immunoSEQ multiplex PCR. The data contain some 98,000 clones, under 97% of them singletons. This CDR3 region has 15 residues. After removal of 4 bases from V and 0 bases from J, the junction contained 0 bases not matched to a gene. Germline V lookup: CDR1 SNHLY, CDR2 FYNNEI. This chain links TRBV2 with TRBJ2-6, with 7 bases lining up with TRBD1. The clonotype was recovered from a human donor in good health. Sequencing was performed on T cells isolated from PBMCs. The DNA of the CDR3 is TGTGCCAGCAGTGCAGGGGGCTCTGGGGCCAACGTCCTGACTTTC. Amino acids: CASSAGGSGANVLTF.